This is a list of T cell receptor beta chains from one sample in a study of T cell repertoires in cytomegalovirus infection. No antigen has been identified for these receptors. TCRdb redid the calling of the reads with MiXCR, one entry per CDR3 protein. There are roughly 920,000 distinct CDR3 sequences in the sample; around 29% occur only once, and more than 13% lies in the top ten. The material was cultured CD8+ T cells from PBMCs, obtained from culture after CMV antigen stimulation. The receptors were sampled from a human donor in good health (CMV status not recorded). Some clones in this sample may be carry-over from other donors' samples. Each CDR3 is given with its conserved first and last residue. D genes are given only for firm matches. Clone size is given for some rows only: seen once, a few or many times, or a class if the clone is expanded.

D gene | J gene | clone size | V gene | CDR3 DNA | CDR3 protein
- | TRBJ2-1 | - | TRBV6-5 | TGTGCCAGCAGTGACTCTCCTGATCTCTACAATGAGCAGTTCTTC | CASSDSPDLYNEQFF
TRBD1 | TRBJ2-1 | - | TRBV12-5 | TGTGCTAGTGGTTTATCGACAGGGGGCATAGACAATGAGCAGTTCTTC | CASGLSTGGIDNEQFF
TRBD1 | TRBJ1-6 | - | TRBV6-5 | TGTGCCAGCAGTTACTCGACAGGGGGCAGGGATTCACCCCTCCACTTT | CASSYSTGGRDSPLHF
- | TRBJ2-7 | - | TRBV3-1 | TGTGCCAGCTTTGATGACTTTGCCGGCGAGCAGTACTTC | CASFDDFAGEQYF
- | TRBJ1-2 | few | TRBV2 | TGTGCCAGCAGGGCCAACAGCGTTGCTAACTATGGCTACACCTTC | CASRANSVANYGYTF
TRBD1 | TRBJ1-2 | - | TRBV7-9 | TGTGCCAGCAGCCCCAGGGGGCGCGCCCACAGTGGTGACTATGGCTACACCTTC | CASSPRGRAHSGDYGYTF
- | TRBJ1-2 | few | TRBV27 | TGTGCCAGCAGTTTCTGGCGGGACCGAGTAACCTATGGCTACACCTTC | CASSFWRDRVTYGYTF
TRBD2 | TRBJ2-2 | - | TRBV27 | TGTGCCAGCAAATCTAGCGGGGAGAACACCGGGGAGCTGTTTTTT | CASKSSGENTGELFF
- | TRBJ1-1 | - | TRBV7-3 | TGTGCCAGCAGCTTTCCGCCGAACACTGAAGCTTTCTTT | CASSFPPNTEAFF
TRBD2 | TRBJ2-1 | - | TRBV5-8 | TGTGCCAGCAGCTTGCAGGGGAACCAAGCGGGGGGCTACTACAATGAGCAGTTCTTC | CASSLQGNQAGGYYNEQFF
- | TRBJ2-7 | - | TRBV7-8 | TGTGCCAGCAGCTTAGCCGAATGGTCTTATAGGGGTAACGAGCAGTACTTC | CASSLAEWSYRGNEQYF
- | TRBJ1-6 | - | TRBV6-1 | TGTGCCAGCAGTGAAGCGCTTCCCTGGGAGTCCTCTAATTCACCCCTCCACTTT | CASSEALPWESSNSPLHF
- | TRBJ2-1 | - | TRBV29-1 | TGCAGCGTTGAAGATCACGCCGACAATGAGCAGTTCTTC | CSVEDHADNEQFF
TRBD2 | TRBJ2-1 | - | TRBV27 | TGTGCCGGCAGTTTAAATTTGTTTGGGACTAGCGATGAGCAGTTCTTC | CAGSLNLFGTSDEQFF
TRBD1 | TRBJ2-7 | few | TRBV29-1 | TGCAGCGTTGGGCAGGGGGCGCAGTACGAGCAGTACTTC | CSVGQGAQYEQYF
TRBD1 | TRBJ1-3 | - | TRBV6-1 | TGTGCCAGCAGTGAACCCGGGACAGGGGGCGCTTCTGGAAACACCATATATTTT | CASSEPGTGGASGNTIYF
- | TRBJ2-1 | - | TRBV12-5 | TGTGCTAGTGGCCTAGCGTCTAGCTCCTACAATGAGCAGTTCTTC | CASGLASSSYNEQFF
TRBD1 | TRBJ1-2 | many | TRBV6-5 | TGTGCCAGCAGTAAGACAGGGGACTATGGCTACACCTTC | CASSKTGDYGYTF
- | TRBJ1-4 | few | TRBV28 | TGTGCCAGCAGTTTATTAGCATCCAATGAAAAACTGTTTTTT | CASSLLASNEKLFF
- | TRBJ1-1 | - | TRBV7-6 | TGTGCCAGCAGCTTTCGACATCTACGGGCTTTCTTT | CASSFRHLRAFF
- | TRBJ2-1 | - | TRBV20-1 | TGCAGTGCAGCAGGGCGACCGATCTACAATGAGCAGTTCTTC | CSAAGRPIYNEQFF
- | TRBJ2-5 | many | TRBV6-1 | TGTGCCAGCATCCCCCTCATGGGGTTGGAGACCCAGTACTTC | CASIPLMGLETQYF
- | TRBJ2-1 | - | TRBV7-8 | TGTGCCAGCAGCACTCGTCCTGGCGCTGCTCCCCATGCCTACAATGAGCAGTTCTTC | CASSTRPGAAPHAYNEQFF
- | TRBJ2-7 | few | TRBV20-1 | TGCAGTGCTAGAGATCGGTACTCCTACGAGCAGTACTTC | CSARDRYSYEQYF
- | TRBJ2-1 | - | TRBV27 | TGTGCCAGCAGTTCCCCCGGGGAGAGCTCCTACAATGAGCAGTTCTTC | CASSSPGESSYNEQFF
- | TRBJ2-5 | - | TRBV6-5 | TGTGCCAGCACCTTTTCCGAGGGGGGCCGAGAGACCCAGTACTTC | CASTFSEGGRETQYF
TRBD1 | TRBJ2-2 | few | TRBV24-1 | TGTGCCACCAGTGATTTGGGGACAGACACCGGGGAGCTGTTTTTT | CATSDLGTDTGELFF
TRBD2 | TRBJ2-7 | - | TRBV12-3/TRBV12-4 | TGTGCCAGCAGTTTGACTAGCGGGAGCTACTACGAGCAGTACTTC | CASSLTSGSYYEQYF
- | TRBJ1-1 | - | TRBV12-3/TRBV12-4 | TGTGCCAGCAAATTGGGGGGTTCCACTGAAGCTTTCTTT | CASKLGGSTEAFF
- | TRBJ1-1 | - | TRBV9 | TGTGCCAGCAGCGTAGAAGGGAGCCTGAACACTGAAGCTTTCTTT | CASSVEGSLNTEAFF
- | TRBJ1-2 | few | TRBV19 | TGTGCCAGTAACACGGACAGAGCACATGGCTACACCTTC | CASNTDRAHGYTF
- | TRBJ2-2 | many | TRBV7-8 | TGTGCCAGCAGCTTGAACAGGGGGGGAGGTTCCGCGAACACCGGGGAGCTGTTTTTT | CASSLNRGGGSANTGELFF
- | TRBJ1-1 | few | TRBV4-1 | TGCGCCAGCAGCCAAGATTCTCCCCCAGGGGTAAGGACTGAAGCTTTCTTT | CASSQDSPPGVRTEAFF
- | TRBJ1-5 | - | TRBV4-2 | TGTGCCAGCAGCCAAGAATGGAATCAGCCCCAGCATTTT | CASSQEWNQPQHF
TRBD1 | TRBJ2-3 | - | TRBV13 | TGTGCCAGCAGCACTGGGACAGGCCGCCCCACAGATACGCAGTATTTT | CASSTGTGRPTDTQYF
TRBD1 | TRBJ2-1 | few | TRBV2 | TGTGCCAGCAGGCGAGGGACAGAAAGGGCCTACAATGAGCAGTTCTTC | CASRRGTERAYNEQFF
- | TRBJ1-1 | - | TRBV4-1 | TGCGCCAGCAGGTTGGAACAGGTGGGCACTGAAGCTTTCTTT | CASRLEQVGTEAFF
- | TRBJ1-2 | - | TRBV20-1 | TGCAGTGCTATGGAATATGGCTACACCTTC | CSAMEYGYTF
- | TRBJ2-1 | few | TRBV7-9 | TGTGCCAGCAGCTTACCGACGGCCAATGAGCAGTTCTTC | CASSLPTANEQFF
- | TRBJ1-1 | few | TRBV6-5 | TGTGCCAGCAGTTCCCGGGCCCCCGGAGCTTTCTTT | CASSSRAPGAFF
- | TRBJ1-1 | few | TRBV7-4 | TGTGCCAGCAGCAAAGGCAGGGGTGAAGCTTTCTTT | CASSKGRGEAFF
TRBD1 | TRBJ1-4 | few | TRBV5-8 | TGTGCCAGCAGCTCGGGACAGGGGGAAGAAAAACTGTTTTTT | CASSSGQGEEKLFF
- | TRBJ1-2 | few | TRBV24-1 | TGTGCCACCAGTGCAGACGCAGGCTATGGCTACACCTTC | CATSADAGYGYTF
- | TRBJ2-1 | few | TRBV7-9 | TGTGCCAGCAGCTTAGATTCTTTGGGGTCCTACAATGAGCAGTTCTTC | CASSLDSLGSYNEQFF
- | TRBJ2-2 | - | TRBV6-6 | TGTGCCAGCAGTTTAAAAGGGGCCTTGGCCGGGGAGCTGTTTTTT | CASSLKGALAGELFF
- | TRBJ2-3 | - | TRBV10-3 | TGTGCCATCAGTGAGTCTACAGGTAGCACAGATACGCAGTATTTT | CAISESTGSTDTQYF
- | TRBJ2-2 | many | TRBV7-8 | TGTGCCAGCAGCTTAGAAGGGGCGAACACCGGGGAGCTGTTTTTT | CASSLEGANTGELFF
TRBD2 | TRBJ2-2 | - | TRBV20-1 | TGCAGTGCTAGAGTCCCCAGCGGGGGGGTCACCGGGGAGCTGTTTTTT | CSARVPSGGVTGELFF
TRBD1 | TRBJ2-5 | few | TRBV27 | TGTGCCAGCAGTTTGGGGACAGGGTCTTTAGAGACCCAGTACTTC | CASSLGTGSLETQYF